These 25 T cell receptor beta chains originate from one sample sequenced in a study of T cell responses to AZD1222 COVID-19 vaccine. Sequencing used immunoSEQ multiplex PCR; TCRdb keeps in-frame clones, though not all of them. This sample yields approximately 74,000 clones, of which roughly 83% are seen a single time; about 23% belongs to the top ten. The sequencing here drew on peripheral blood, taken 28 days after the second AZD1222 dose. Receptors originate from an adult who received the AZD1222 COVID-19 vaccine.

The chain recombines TRBV3-1 (or the pseudogene TRBV3-2) with TRBJ1-5; D unclear. The germline V and J ends were trimmed by 3 bases and 9 bases, with 9 bases remaining between them. Germline V gives CDR1 LGHDT, CDR2 YNNKEL (reference sequence). There are 12 residues in the CDR3. CDR3 protein: CASSQERGPQHF. DNA of the CDR3: TGTGCCAGCAGCCAGGAACGAGGGCCCCAGCATTTT.

The chain combines TRBV15 with TRBJ1-1; D remains unclear. Germline assignment: CDR1 LNHNV and CDR2 YYDKDF (reference sequence). There are 13 residues in the CDR3. The V end lost 1 base, the J end lost 4 bases, and 7 bases lay between the germline ends. As DNA, the CDR3 is TGTGCCACCAGCAGAGTGTCAGGCACTGAAGCTTTCTTT. Protein product: CATSRVSGTEAFF.

V and J are TRBV7-3 and TRBJ2-3; either TRBD1 or TRBD2 may fit D (6 bases each). V was trimmed by 8 bases and J by 8 bases, leaving 17 bases between them. Germline V lookup: CDR1 SGHTA, CDR2 FQGTGA. The CDR3 is 13 residues long. This CDR3 reads CASGGGRDGTQYF. The CDR3 bases are TGTGCCAGCGGAGGGGGTCGGGATGGTACGCAGTATTTT.

J is TRBJ1-1 and V is TRBV21-1; the table's D call, TRBD1, has no DNA check behind it. TRBV21-1 is a listed pseudogene. The CDR3 length is 14 residues. The DNA of the CDR3 is TGTGCCAGTCGAAACAGGGTTCTGGGCACTGAAGCTTTCTTT. It encodes CASRNRVLGTEAFF.

The chain uses TRBV7-9 and TRBJ1-2; maybe TRBD1 (6 bases). V lost 4 bases, J lost 0 bases, and 9 bases lay in between. CDR3 length: 14 amino acids. Germline assignment: CDR1 SEHNR and CDR2 FQNEAQ (reference sequence). CDR3 DNA sequence: TGTGCCAGCAGCTCAGGGGAGGCTAACTATGGCTACACCTTC. It encodes CASSSGEANYGYTF. Together with reference TRBV7-9 and TRBJ1-2, the CDR3 gives the full variable domain: DTGVSQNPRHKITKRGQNVTFRCDPISEHNRLYWYRQTLGQGPEFLTYFQNEAQLEKSRLLSDRFSAERPKGSFSTLEIQRTEQGDSAMYLCASSSGEANYGYTFGSGTRLTVV.

The chain recombines TRBV2 with TRBJ1-6; D remains unclear. V gave up 4 bases and J gave up 13 bases, with 20 bases separating them. In germline, CDR1 is SNHLY, CDR2 FYNNEI. The CDR3 sequence is 15 residues long. The CDR3 here is CASSVDGPFEFPLHF. In DNA form, the CDR3 reads TGTGCCAGCAGTGTGGATGGACCGTTCGAATTCCCCCTCCACTTT. The full variable domain, completed using reference TRBV2 and TRBJ1-6, is EPEVTQTPSHQVTQMGQEVILRCVPISNHLYFYWYRQILGQKVEFLVSFYNNEISEKSEIFDDQFSVERPDGSNFTLKIRSTKLEDSAMYFCASSVDGPFEFPLHFGNGTRLTVT.

The chain couples TRBV5-1 to TRBJ2-5; the match to TRBD2 covers 11 bases. The trim removed 4 bases at V and 5 bases at J, leaving 16 bases unmatched. CDR3 length equals 18 residues. Germline V gene lookup returns CDR1 SGHRS and CDR2 YFSETQ. CDR3 in DNA: TGCGCCAGCAGCGCGAGGGGGCTAGCGGGAGGCCCTAGGGAGACCCAGTACTTC. Translation gives CASSARGLAGGPRETQYF.

In its sample, this clone was seen a few times. J is TRBJ2-5 and V is TRBV11-2, with D unclear. The CDR3 length is 15 residues. Germline CDR1 SGHAT, CDR2 FQNNGV. Trimming pared 2 bases from V and 1 base from J, leaving 11 bases between. CDR3 residues: CASSLYRFVQETQYF. CDR3 DNA sequence: TGTGCCAGCAGCTTATACCGCTTCGTCCAAGAGACCCAGTACTTC.

The rearrangement links TRBV10-3 to TRBJ1-3; 9 bases are a match to TRBD1. Per the germline V gene, CDR1 is ENHRY and CDR2 is SYGVKD. The CDR3 length is 14 residues. V lost 10 bases and J lost 7; bases outside the gene matches: 11. CDR3 coding DNA: TGTGCCAACGGACCGACAGGGGGTGTCAACACCATATATTTT. Protein sequence: CANGPTGGVNTIYF.

The chain couples TRBV11-3 to TRBJ2-3; tentatively, D is TRBD1 or TRBD2 (5 bases each). This CDR3 comprises 10 residues. V dropped 8 bases and J dropped 7 bases, with 7 bases sitting between them. Germline assignment: CDR1 SGHNT and CDR2 YENEEA. Here the CDR3 DNA reads TGTGCCAGCGGGGGTTATACGCAGTATTTT. Its translation: CASGGYTQYF.

The chain employs TRBV4-1 and TRBJ2-5; either TRBD1 or TRBD2 may fit D (5 bases each). Germline-derived CDR1 and CDR2 are MGHRA and YSYEKL. The CDR3 length is 15 residues. Trimming took off 1 base at V and 7 bases at J, with 16 bases between the two ends. The CDR3 spells CASSQGGTVRGTQYF. CDR3 in DNA: TGCGCCAGCAGCCAAGGAGGGACCGTCCGAGGGACCCAGTACTTC.

This chain connects TRBV7-9 to TRBJ1-5; 7 nucleotides agree with TRBD1. Trimming at V came to 3 bases and at J to 7 bases, leaving 6 bases not matched to a gene. Germline V lookup: CDR1 SEHNR, CDR2 FQNEAQ (reference sequence). The CDR3 extends over 14 amino acids. This CDR3 reads CASSLDRSGQPQHF. The CDR3 DNA is TGTGCCAGCAGCTTGGACAGGTCTGGGCAGCCCCAGCATTTT. The whole variable domain, filled in from reference TRBV7-9 and TRBJ1-5, reads DTGVSQNPRHKITKRGQNVTFRCDPISEHNRLYWYRQTLGQGPEFLTYFQNEAQLEKSRLLSDRFSAERPKGSFSTLEIQRTEQGDSAMYLCASSLDRSGQPQHFGDGTRLSIL.

This sequence joins TRBV14 and TRBJ1-3, with D unresolved. Trimming shortened V by 0 bases and J by 9 bases, and 9 bases separated the two germline ends. CDR1 and CDR2 from the germline V gene are SGHDN and FVKESK. The CDR3 loop spans 13 amino acids. The DNA for the CDR3 is TGTGCCAGCAGCCAAGATACGTGGGGCACCATATATTTT. Translation: CASSQDTWGTIYF.

V is TRBV7-8 and J is TRBJ2-7; 11 bases fit TRBD1. The CDR3 loop spans 14 amino acids. Germline lookup yields CDR1 SGHVS and CDR2 FQNEAQ. Trimming at V came to 4 bases and at J to 3 bases, leaving 2 bases not matched to a gene. The DNA of the CDR3 is TGTGCCAGCAGCTCAGGGACAGGGGGCTACGAGCAGTACTTC. It codes for CASSSGTGGYEQYF. Looking up the rest from reference TRBV7-8 and TRBJ2-7 gives the full variable domain: GAGVSQSPRYKVAKRGQDVALRCDPISGHVSLFWYQQALGQGPEFLTYFQNEAQLDKSGLPSDRFFAERPEGSVSTLKIQRTQQEDSAVYLCASSSGTGGYEQYFGPGTRLTVT.

The gene calls are TRBV19 and TRBJ2-5, with unresolved D. Germline V gene lookup returns CDR1 LNHDA and CDR2 SQIVND (reference sequence). The CDR3 length is 15 residues. Trimming pared 0 bases from V and 0 bases from J, leaving 8 bases between. The CDR3 region is CASSIDGLYQETQYF. The DNA for the CDR3 is TGTGCCAGTAGTATAGATGGGCTTTACCAAGAGACCCAGTACTTC.

The rearrangement links TRBV12-3 or TRBV12-4 to TRBJ1-2, with D possibly TRBD1 on 5 matching bases. V lost 7 bases to trimming and J lost 6 bases, with 15 bases between them. This CDR3 has 13 amino acids. The CDR3 loop reads CASTGMVGNGYTF. The CDR3 region has the DNA TGTGCCAGCACAGGGATGGTGGGAAATGGCTACACCTTC.

The V gene is TRBV5-1, the J gene TRBJ2-3; D ambiguous. Germline CDR1 and CDR2: SGHRS and YFSETQ. With 4 bases removed from V and 0 bases from J, the gap between germline ends came to 12 bases. CDR3 length: 15 amino acids. The CDR3 DNA reads as TGCGCCAGCAGCGCGATAGCCGCTAGCACAGATACGCAGTATTTT. Protein sequence: CASSAIAASTDTQYF.

The J gene is TRBJ2-7, the V gene TRBV6-5; tentatively, D is TRBD2 (6 bases). The germline gives CDR1 MNHEY, CDR2 SVGAGI. The CDR3 extends over 16 amino acids. V was clipped by 0 bases and J by 4 bases, with 16 bases between them. In DNA form, the CDR3 reads TGTGCCAGCAGTTACTCGTCGGGACTCCTATCGTACGAGCAGTACTTC. It translates to CASSYSSGLLSYEQYF.

The J gene is TRBJ1-3, the V gene TRBV15; D is undetermined. The CDR3 consists of 17 residues. V lost 0 bases and J lost 0, with 12 bases in between. Germline lookup yields CDR1 LNHNV and CDR2 YYDKDF (reference sequence). CDR3 region: CATSRDIPASSGNTIYF. CDR3 coding DNA: TGTGCCACCAGCAGAGACATACCAGCGTCCTCTGGAAACACCATATATTTT.

The chain has TRBV19 and TRBJ1-1; 8 bases fit TRBD1. The CDR3 has 14 residues. In germline, CDR1 is LNHDA, CDR2 SQIVND (reference sequence). Trimming cost V 9 bases and J 6 bases; bases outside gene matches: 12. The CDR3 region is CASFDRGGGSEAFF. CDR3 bases: TGTGCCAGCTTCGACAGGGGCGGGGGCTCTGAAGCTTTCTTT.

Many counts were recorded for this clone. The J gene is TRBJ2-7, the V gene TRBV7-9; no clear D. The CDR3 totals 13 residues. Deletions cut 5 bases from V and 4 bases from J, with 12 bases between. Germline V gives CDR1 SEHNR, CDR2 FQNEAQ (reference sequence). The chain's CDR3 is CASSPASAYEQYF. The DNA for the CDR3 is TGTGCCAGCAGCCCAGCCAGCGCTTACGAGCAGTACTTC.

The V gene is TRBV5-1, the J gene TRBJ1-1, with D unresolved. The ends were cut back, 2 bases at V and 5 bases at J, with 13 bases in the middle. This CDR3 has 14 residues. The germline gives CDR1 SGHRS, CDR2 YFSETQ. Written as DNA, the CDR3 is TGCGCCAGCAGCTTACTGGGAGTCGGGACTGAAGCTTTCTTT. Protein product: CASSLLGVGTEAFF. The variable domain in full, completed from reference TRBV5-1 and TRBJ1-1, reads KAGVTQTPRYLIKTRGQQVTLSCSPISGHRSVSWYQQTPGQGLQFLFEYFSETQRNKGNFPGRFSGRQFSNSRSEMNVSTLELGDSALYLCASSLLGVGTEAFFGQGTRLTVV.

This chain uses TRBV19 with TRBJ1-1; D not certain. The V gene lost 3 bases and the J gene lost 8 bases, with 7 bases spanning the gap. The CDR3 length is 11 residues. The germline V gene has CDR1 LNHDA and CDR2 SQIVND (reference sequence). The CDR3, as DNA: TGTGCCAGTAGTATGGTGACGGAAGCTTTCTTT. Its protein product is CASSMVTEAFF.

The V gene is TRBV10-3, the J gene TRBJ2-3; a possible D gene is TRBD2 (6 bases). Germline V gives CDR1 ENHRY, CDR2 SYGVKD. V was shortened by 8 bases and J by 1 base, with 10 bases between the two germline ends. The CDR3 has 13 residues. In DNA form, the CDR3 reads TGTGCCATCGGCTCTAGCGGCACAGATACGCAGTATTTT. Encoded protein: CAIGSSGTDTQYF.

This clone was recorded at least ten times. The gene calls are TRBV20-1 and TRBJ2-7; 10 nucleotides match TRBD1. The CDR3 has 14 residues. V trimming: 3 bases; J trimming: 5 bases; junction bases outside the gene matches: 7. In germline, CDR1 is DFQATT, CDR2 SNEGSKA (reference sequence). CDR3 sequence (DNA): TGCAGTGCTAGTGATTCTGGACAGGGGGACGAGCAGTACTTC. This gives the protein CSASDSGQGDEQYF.